Sequencing of this TCR beta chain was carried out in a study of cytomegalovirus exposure and HLA in healthy donors. Findings and limits, study-wide: Some V segments (TRBV6-2 and TRBV6-3 among them) were excluded as indistinguishable.

Germline CDR1 reads SGHRS; CDR2 reads YFSETQ. V was trimmed by 4 bases and J by 6 bases, leaving 4 bases between them. The CDR3 has 11 amino acids. Of note for this clone: What it recognizes is unknown. At the DNA level, this CDR3 is encoded by other sequences in the same sample as well.

The primer mix had 60 Vbeta and 13 Jbeta primers. TCRdb's table, derived via immunoSEQ multiplex PCR, lists solely in-frame clones and lacks some. The profile shows 200,000 to 300,000 clones, approximately 85% of them singletons. The sequencing sample was made of PBMCs. The rearrangement links TRBV5-1 to TRBJ2-2; D not certain. The source is a girl aged 2 to 10 in good health and CMV-seronegative. The CDR3 DNA follows: TGCGCCAGCAGCCTCGCCGGGGAGCTGTTTTTT. It specifies CASSLAGELFF.